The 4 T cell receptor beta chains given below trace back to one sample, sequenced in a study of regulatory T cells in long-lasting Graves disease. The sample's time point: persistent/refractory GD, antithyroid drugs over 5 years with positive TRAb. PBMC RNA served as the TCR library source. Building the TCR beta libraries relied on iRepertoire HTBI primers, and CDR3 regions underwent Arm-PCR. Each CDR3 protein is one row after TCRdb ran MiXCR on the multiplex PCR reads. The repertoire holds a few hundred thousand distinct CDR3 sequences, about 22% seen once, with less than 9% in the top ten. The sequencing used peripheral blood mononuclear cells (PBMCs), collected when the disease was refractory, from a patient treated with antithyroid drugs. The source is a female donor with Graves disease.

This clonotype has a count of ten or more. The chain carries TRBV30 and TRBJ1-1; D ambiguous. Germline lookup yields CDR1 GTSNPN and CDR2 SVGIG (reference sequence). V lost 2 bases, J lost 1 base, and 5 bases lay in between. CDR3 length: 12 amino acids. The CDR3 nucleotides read TGTGCCTGGAGTAGGAGGAACACTGAAGCTTTCTTT. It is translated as CAWSRRNTEAFF.

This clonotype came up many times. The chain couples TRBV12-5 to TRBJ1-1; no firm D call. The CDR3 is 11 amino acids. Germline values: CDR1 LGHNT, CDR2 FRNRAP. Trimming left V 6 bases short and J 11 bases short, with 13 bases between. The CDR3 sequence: CASGSPPRAFF. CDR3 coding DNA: TGTGCTAGTGGCTCGCCCCCAAGGGCTTTCTTT.

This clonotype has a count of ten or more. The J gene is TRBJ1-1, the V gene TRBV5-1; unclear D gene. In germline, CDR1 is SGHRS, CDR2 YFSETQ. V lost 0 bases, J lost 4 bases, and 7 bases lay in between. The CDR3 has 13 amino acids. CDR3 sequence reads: CASSLEPGTEAFF. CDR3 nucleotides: TGCGCCAGCAGCTTGGAACCCGGCACTGAAGCTTTCTTT.

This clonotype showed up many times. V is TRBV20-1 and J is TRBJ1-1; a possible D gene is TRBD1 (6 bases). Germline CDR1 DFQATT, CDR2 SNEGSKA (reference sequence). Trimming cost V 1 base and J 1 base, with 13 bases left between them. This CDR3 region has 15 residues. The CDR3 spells CSARASGGWNTEAFF. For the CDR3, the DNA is TGCAGTGCTAGAGCCTCCGGGGGCTGGAACACTGAAGCTTTCTTT.